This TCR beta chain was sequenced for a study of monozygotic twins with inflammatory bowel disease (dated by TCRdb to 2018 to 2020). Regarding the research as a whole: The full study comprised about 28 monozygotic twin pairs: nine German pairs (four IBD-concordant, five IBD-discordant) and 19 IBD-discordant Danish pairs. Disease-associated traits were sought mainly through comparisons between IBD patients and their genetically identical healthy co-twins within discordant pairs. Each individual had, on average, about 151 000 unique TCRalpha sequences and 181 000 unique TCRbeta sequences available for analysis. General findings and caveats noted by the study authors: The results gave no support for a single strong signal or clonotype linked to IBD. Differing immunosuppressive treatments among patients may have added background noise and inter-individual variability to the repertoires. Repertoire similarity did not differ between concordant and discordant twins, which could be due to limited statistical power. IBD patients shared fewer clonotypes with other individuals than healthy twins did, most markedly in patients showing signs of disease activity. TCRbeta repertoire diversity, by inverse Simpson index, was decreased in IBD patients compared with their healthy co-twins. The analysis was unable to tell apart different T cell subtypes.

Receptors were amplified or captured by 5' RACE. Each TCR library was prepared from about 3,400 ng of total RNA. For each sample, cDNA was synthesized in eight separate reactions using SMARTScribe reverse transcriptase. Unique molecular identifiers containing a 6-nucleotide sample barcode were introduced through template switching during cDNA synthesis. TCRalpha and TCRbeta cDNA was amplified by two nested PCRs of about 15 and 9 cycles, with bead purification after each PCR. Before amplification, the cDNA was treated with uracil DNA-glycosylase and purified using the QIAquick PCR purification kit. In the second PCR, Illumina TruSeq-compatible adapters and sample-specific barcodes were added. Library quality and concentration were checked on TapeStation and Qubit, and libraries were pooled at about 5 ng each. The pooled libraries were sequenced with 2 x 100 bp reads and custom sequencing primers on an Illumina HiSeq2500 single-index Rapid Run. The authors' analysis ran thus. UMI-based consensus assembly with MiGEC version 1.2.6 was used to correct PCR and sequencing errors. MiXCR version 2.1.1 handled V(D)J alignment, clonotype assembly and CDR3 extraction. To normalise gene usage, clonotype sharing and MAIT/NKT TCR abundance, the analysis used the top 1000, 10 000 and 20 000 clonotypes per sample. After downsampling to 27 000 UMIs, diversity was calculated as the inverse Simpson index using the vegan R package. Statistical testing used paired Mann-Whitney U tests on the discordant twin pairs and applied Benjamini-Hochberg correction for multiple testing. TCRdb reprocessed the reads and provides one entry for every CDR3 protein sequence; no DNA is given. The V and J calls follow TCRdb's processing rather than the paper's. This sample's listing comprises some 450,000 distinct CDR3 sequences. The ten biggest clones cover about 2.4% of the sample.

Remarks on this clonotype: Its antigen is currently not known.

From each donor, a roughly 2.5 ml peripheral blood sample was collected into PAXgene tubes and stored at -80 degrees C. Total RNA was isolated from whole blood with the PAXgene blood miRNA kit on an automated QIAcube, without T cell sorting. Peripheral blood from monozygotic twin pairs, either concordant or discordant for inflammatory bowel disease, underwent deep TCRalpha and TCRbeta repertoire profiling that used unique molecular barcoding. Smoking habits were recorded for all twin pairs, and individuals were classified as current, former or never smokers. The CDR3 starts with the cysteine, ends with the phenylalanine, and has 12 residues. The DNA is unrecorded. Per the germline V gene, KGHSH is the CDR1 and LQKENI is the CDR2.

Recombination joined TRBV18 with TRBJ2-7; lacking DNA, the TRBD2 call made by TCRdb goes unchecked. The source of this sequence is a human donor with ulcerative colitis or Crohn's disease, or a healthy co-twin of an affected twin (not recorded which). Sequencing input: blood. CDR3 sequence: CASSSREGRLRF.